The rows below give T cell receptor beta chains drawn from one sample of a study of OX40 agonist ivuxolimab in advanced cancers. TCRdb's table, derived via immunoSEQ multiplex PCR, lists solely in-frame clones and lacks some. The repertoire includes 60,000 to 70,000 clones, 85% to 95% of them detected once, and roughly 12% sits in the top ten. Sequencing used CD4+ or CD8+ T cells sorted from blood, obtained in a trial of the OX40 agonist ivuxolimab. The receptors were gathered from an adult with an advanced solid tumor such as melanoma, head and neck, liver or kidney cancer. The conserved cysteine and the conserved F or W are not part of the CDR3 here.

V gene	J gene	CDR3 protein
TRBV29-1	TRBJ1-5	SVASGKGPNQPQH
TRBV7-9	TRBJ2-7	ASSSAGFSSYEQY
TRBV6-6	TRBJ2-1	ASSYLAGGGNEQF
TRBV2	TRBJ2-3	ARDRESTDTQY
TRBV28	TRBJ2-6	ATNPVSGANVLT
TRBV6-1	TRBJ2-1	ASSEGSPSYNEQF
TRBV13	TRBJ2-1	ASSPVAGTHNEQF
TRBV14	TRBJ1-4	ASSQGTGDNEKLF
TRBV6-5	TRBJ2-1	ASSRDPRNEQF
TRBV10-3	TRBJ2-7	AISENSGRTPYEQY
TRBV29-1	TRBJ2-5	SVEETDFQETQY
TRBV14	TRBJ2-7	ASSQAQDEQY
TRBV2	TRBJ1-1	ASSGTGGSTEAF
TRBV7-9	TRBJ1-1	ASSDTGNTEAF
TRBV10-2	TRBJ2-7	ASRFPGPSHEQY
TRBV12-5	TRBJ2-7	ASGLVGGRYEQY
TRBV27	TRBJ2-7	ASSPTGTGVIEQY
TRBV27	TRBJ2-5	ASSPHLSPKETQY
TRBV4-2	TRBJ2-3	ASSPRTSGDTQY